This TCR beta chain was captured by sequencing in a study of T cell responses to AZD1222 COVID-19 vaccine. Produced via immunoSEQ multiplex PCR; TCRdb's table is partial and in-frame only. The sample includes around 97,000 clones, 90% of them seen just once. Per the germline V gene, CDR1 is SGHNT and CDR2 is YYREEE (reference sequence). This CDR3 is 14 amino acids long. V shed 3 bases and J 10 bases; nucleotides not matched to a gene: 5. The clonotype was recovered from an adult in good health. Sequencing used peripheral blood, obtained on day 0 of AZD1222 vaccination. The rearrangement uses TRBV5-4 and TRBJ1-6; 9 bases are a match to TRBD1. The CDR3: CASSWGGQGSPLHF. CDR3 nucleotide sequence: TGTGCCAGCAGCTGGGGGGGACAGGGATCACCCCTCCACTTT.